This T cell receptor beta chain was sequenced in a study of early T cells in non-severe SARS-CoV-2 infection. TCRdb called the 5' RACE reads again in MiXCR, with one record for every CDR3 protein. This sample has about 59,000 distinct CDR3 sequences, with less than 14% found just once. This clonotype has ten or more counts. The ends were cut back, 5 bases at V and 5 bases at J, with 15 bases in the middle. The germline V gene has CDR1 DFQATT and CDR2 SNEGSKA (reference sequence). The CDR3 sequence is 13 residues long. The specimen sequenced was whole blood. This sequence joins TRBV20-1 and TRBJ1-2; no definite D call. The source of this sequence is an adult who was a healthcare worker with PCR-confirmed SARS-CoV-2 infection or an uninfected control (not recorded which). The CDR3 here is CSAGFERSYGYTF. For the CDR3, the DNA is TGCAGTGCTGGATTCGAACGATCTTATGGCTACACCTTC.